This TCR beta chain was found in a study of T cell changes during pregnancy in multiple sclerosis. Germline V gives CDR1 SGHTA, CDR2 FQGNSA. The CDR3 has 12 amino acids. Trimming removed 1 base at V and 6 bases at J, with 7 bases between. Sequencing used immunoSEQ multiplex PCR; TCRdb keeps in-frame clones, though not all of them. Here the sample spans tens of thousands of clones, around four fifths being singletons. Source: CD4+ T cells from peripheral blood mononuclear cells, taken before pregnancy. The chain uses TRBV7-2 and TRBJ2-7; D not resolved. This clonotype originated in a female donor with multiple sclerosis, enrolled in a pregnancy study. Here the CDR3 DNA reads TGTGCCAGCAGCTTAGGGCCCTCCGAGCAGTACTTC. This encodes CASSLGPSEQYF.